This T cell receptor (beta chain) was sequenced in a study of blood T cell repertoires in COVID-19. Turning to the study itself: The samples span acute and convalescent COVID-19 from the United States, Italy and Spain. T cells, B-cell-depleted T cells, or PBMCs provided the cDNA or gDNA that served as material.

Germline assignment: CDR1 MNHEY and CDR2 SMNVEV (reference sequence). This CDR3 comprises 15 residues. V shed 5 bases, J shed 4 bases, and the junction held 6 bases outside the gene matches. In the study's own analysis: Amplified reference gene primers provided the basis for estimating nucleated cell counts. The protocol was immunoSEQ multiplex PCR, while the TCRdb copy is restricted to in-frame clones and leaves out a portion. V and J calls and clone size are as listed in that table; D and trimming were resolved from the DNA. Among approximately 400,000 clones, approximately 80% were seen once, and the ten largest hold approximately 1%.

The V and J genes are TRBV27 and TRBJ2-1, with 9 bases identical to TRBD2. Source material: peripheral blood. This clonotype was obtained from a human donor with acute or convalescent COVID-19. The donor label of this sample is uncertain. This CDR3 reads CASSTPGLAYNEQFF. The CDR3 DNA reads TGTGCCAGCAGTACACCGGGACTAGCATACAATGAGCAGTTCTTC.